This T cell receptor beta chain was obtained from a study of blood T cell repertoires in COVID-19 (TCRdb year 2020). Turning to the overall study: Samples from collaborators originated in the United States, Italy and Spain and spanned both the acute and convalescent phases of COVID-19. Where HLA class I and class II types were available, the types were taken from metadata supplied by the sample provider, not from assay-based typing. Deeply sampled blood TCRbeta repertoires from subjects exposed to, actively infected with, or recovered from COVID-19 were included in the dataset. Samples were obtained from the ongoing ImmuneRACE study (first 160 participants) and from 1,000 to 1,500 subjects provided by 6 global collaborators. Sample metadata almost always included a de-identified subject ID, COVID-19 status, age in years and sex. The repertoires were made available in a free public database intended to serve as a resource for research on the immune response to SARS-CoV-2. The material from the prospective study consisted of cDNA or gDNA derived from T cells, B-cell-depleted T cells, or PBMCs.

On the study overall, not on this receptor specifically: The quantity of clinical and demographic metadata differed by source and by participant and was supplied without curation.

On this clone itself: Its antigen remains undetermined. Base-call qualities are not available, and no considerably larger clone is one nucleotide away.

The immunoSEQ Assay, a bias-controlled multiplex PCR, was used to amplify TCRbeta CDR3 regions from genomic DNA. The study's processing was this. Nucleated cell counts per sample were estimated from amplification of reference gene primers within the assay. To quantify the absolute abundance of each unique TCRbeta CDR3 rearrangement, sequence reads were collapsed and filtered. For each sample, productive Simpson clonality was calculated as the square root of Simpson's diversity index over productive rearrangements. What TCRdb holds here is the immuneACCESS table cut down to in-frame rearrangements. Part of the clones is not present; checked against another copy, under half of the missing clones reflect an unresolved V gene, and the others are unexplained. That table is the source of V, J and clone size, and D and trimming were worked out from the DNA. The sample table holds 100,000 to 120,000 clones, of which approximately 82% were seen once. The ten largest account for around 4% of the sample.

Whole blood was collected in K2EDTA tubes by collaborating institutions according to the institutions' own protocols. For TCRbeta analysis, collaborators shipped samples in one of three forms: frozen whole blood, isolated PBMCs, or DNA extracted from either of those sample types. V loses 2 bases of germline sequence and J loses 3 bases, and the interval between the two ends is 11 bases. From its cysteine to its phenylalanine, the CDR3 spans 14 amino acids. Of the read, only the CDR3 DNA is kept; its 42 bases are in frame from base 1. For CDR1 and CDR2, the germline V gene lists SGHVS and FQNEAQ. The clonotype was recovered from a woman older than 75 with acute or convalescent COVID-19. The chain employs TRBV7-8 and TRBJ2-7; the D segment could be TRBD2, given 6 matching bases. Material for sequencing was peripheral blood. The DNA sequence is as follows: TGTGCCAGCAGCTTATCTATCGGGGGCTACGAGCAGTACTTC. Translated, this gives CASSLSIGGYEQYF. The variable domain in full, with residues beyond the CDR3 obtained from the reference TRBV7-8 and TRBJ2-7 genes, is GAGVSQSPRYKVAKRGQDVALRCDPISGHVSLFWYQQALGQGPEFLTYFQNEAQLDKSGLPSDRFFAERPEGSVSTLKIQRTQQEDSAVYLCASSLSIGGYEQYFGPGTRLTVT.